The 10 T cell receptor beta chains below all came from one sample that was sequenced in a study of cytomegalovirus exposure and HLA in healthy donors. PCR amplification relied on 60 Vbeta primers (plus 13 Jbeta primers). Some clones are missing from TCRdb's copy, which holds only in-frame ones; the method was immunoSEQ multiplex PCR. The sample has about 150,000 clones, roughly 80% seen once; the top ten hold about 11%. The sequencing input was PBMCs. These receptors were collected from a man aged 18 to 30 in good health and CMV-seropositive.

The chain links TRBV6-1 to TRBJ2-1; 8 nucleotides align to TRBD2. J lost 3 bases, V lost 7 bases, and 5 bases had no gene match. CDR3 length: 14 residues. CDR1 is MNHNS and CDR2 is SASEGT in the germline V gene. The CDR3 nucleotides read TGTGCCAGCAAGAAGCGGGAGAGCTACAATGAGCAGTTCTTC. It codes for CASKKRESYNEQFF.

This clone was recorded once. The DNA of the CDR3 is TGTGCCAGCAGCCGGGGGACAGGGAATAAAAACACTGAAGCTTTCTTT. It translates to CASSRGTGNKNTEAFF. This sequence joins TRBV7-2 and TRBJ1-1, with 9 bases that match TRBD1. Germline CDR1 reads SGHTA; CDR2 reads FQGNSA. With 5 bases clipped from V and 2 bases from J, the junction kept 9 bases outside the gene matches. The length of the CDR3 is 16 residues.

This chain joins TRBV13 and TRBJ2-7; D is unclear. Trimming stripped 5 bases from V and 0 bases from J, with 5 bases between. CDR3 length equals 12 residues. Looked up from germline, CDR1 is PRHDT and CDR2 is FYEKMQ (reference sequence). The CDR3 nucleotides are TGTGCCAGCAGCCTCAGCTCCTACGAGCAGTACTTC. Amino acids: CASSLSSYEQYF.

The rearrangement links TRBV30 to TRBJ2-7; 8 nucleotides match TRBD1. Trimming at V came to 7 bases and at J to 3 bases, leaving 14 bases not matched to a gene. Germline assignment: CDR1 GTSNPN and CDR2 SVGIG (reference sequence). The CDR3 covers 15 residues. The CDR3 spells CAYGAGGGPNYEQYF. The CDR3 nucleotides read TGTGCCTATGGGGCAGGGGGCGGCCCAAACTACGAGCAGTACTTC.

The chain joins TRBV1 to TRBJ1-1; the table assigns TRBD1, which was not confirmed against the DNA. TRBV1 is a known pseudogene. This CDR3 has 13 residues. The CDR3 spells CTSIQITGGEAFF. For the CDR3, the DNA is TGCACCAGCATCCAAATCACAGGGGGTGAAGCTTTCTTT.

The gene calls are TRBV28 and TRBJ2-7, with D maybe TRBD1 (7 bases). The length of the CDR3 is 14 residues. V lost 5 bases and J 0 bases, leaving 11 bases between the germline ends. CDR1 is MDHEN, CDR2 SYDVKM, per germline. CDR3 nucleotide sequence: TGTGCCAGCAGTCCCCAGGGGGGCTCCTACGAGCAGTACTTC. Residues: CASSPQGGSYEQYF.

This chain connects TRBV11-3 to TRBJ2-1; 7 positions match TRBD2. The CDR3 loop spans 14 amino acids. Trimming at V came to 5 bases and at J to 7 bases, leaving 8 bases not matched to a gene. Germline loops: CDR1 SGHNT, CDR2 YENEEA. The CDR3 coding sequence is TGTGCCAGCAGCCCGTCGGCTAGCGGTAATGAGCAGTTCTTC. This encodes CASSPSASGNEQFF.

The chain has TRBV7-9 and TRBJ2-2, with 7 bases that match TRBD2. Germline CDR1 and CDR2: SEHNR and FQNEAQ (reference sequence). The CDR3 loop spans 16 amino acids. With 7 bases clipped from V and 0 bases from J, the junction kept 8 bases outside the gene matches. CDR3 sequence (DNA): TGTGCCAGCACGGGGGGATTTGGAGCGAACACCGGGGAGCTGTTTTTT. Translating it yields CASTGGFGANTGELFF.

This clone was seen more than once but under ten times. The chain carries TRBV2 and TRBJ2-2; 11 bases match TRBD2. Germline V CDR1 and CDR2: SNHLY, FYNNEI. The CDR3 runs to 15 residues. The trim removed 6 bases at V and 6 bases at J, leaving 6 bases unmatched. The CDR3 here is CASSVLAGVPGELFF. As DNA, the CDR3 is TGTGCCAGCAGCGTACTAGCGGGAGTCCCCGGGGAGCTGTTTTTT.

The chain recombines TRBV18 with TRBJ1-1; 8 nucleotides line up with TRBD1. CDR3 length: 14 residues. J was trimmed by 4 bases and V by 3 bases; bases with no gene match: 4. The germline V gene encodes CDR1 KGHSH and CDR2 LQKENI. The CDR3 spells CASSPDRGSTEAFF. The CDR3 nucleotides are TGTGCCAGCTCACCTGACAGGGGTAGCACTGAAGCTTTCTTT. Combining the CDR3 with reference TRBV18 and TRBJ1-1 gives the whole variable domain NAGVMQNPRHLVRRRGQEARLRCSPMKGHSHVYWYRQLPEEGLKFMVYLQKENIIDESGMPKERFSAEFPKEGPSILRIQQVVRGDSAAYFCASSPDRGSTEAFFGQGTRLTVV.